These 28 T cell receptor beta chains share one sample of origin, sequenced in a study of T cell clusters in autoimmune cytopenias. Each sample's input was around 250 ng genomic DNA, 30,000 to 45,000 genome equivalents. One tube held mixed TRB-A and TRB-B primer pools for touch-down PCR. TCRdb re-called the multiplex PCR reads and gives one entry per CDR3 protein, without DNA. The sample table sets out some 2,500 distinct CDR3 sequences. The sequencing input was peripheral blood. The receptors were gathered from a human donor with an autoimmune cytopenia or autoimmune hepatitis (not recorded which).

The V gene is TRBV5-4, the J gene TRBJ2-7; TCRdb returns TRBD1, unconfirmable since there is no DNA. This CDR3 has 15 residues. Per the germline V gene, CDR1 is SGHNT and CDR2 is YYREEE (reference sequence). The chain's CDR3 is CASSLGGTGIYEQYF.

The rearrangement joins TRBV18 to TRBJ2-1. The CDR3 extends over 13 amino acids. Germline V lookup: CDR1 KGHSH, CDR2 LQKENI. This CDR3 reads CASSSRLENEQFF.

V and J are TRBV30 and TRBJ2-3; TCRdb picks TRBD2, but there is no DNA to check that call. Germline V gives CDR1 GTSNPN, CDR2 SVGIG (reference sequence). There are 16 residues in the CDR3. This CDR3 is CAWKVLTRTLQDTQYF. The full variable domain, in which reference TRBV30 and TRBJ2-3 provide the parts outside the CDR3, is SQTIHQWPATLVQPVGSPLSLECTVEGTSNPNLYWYRQAAGRGLQLLFYSVGIGQISSEVPQNLSASRPQDRQFILSSKKLLLSDSGFYLCAWKVLTRTLQDTQYFGPGTRLTVL.

This clonotype is classed as large by frequency. The chain is built from TRBV19 and TRBJ2-2. The germline CDR1 and CDR2 sequences are LNHDA and SQIVND (reference sequence). The CDR3 covers 13 residues. The CDR3 reads CASSGRLGGELFF.

This clonotype is medium-sized by frequency. This rearrangement joins TRBV6-2 or TRBV6-3 to TRBJ2-3; with no DNA, the TCRdb D assignment of TRBD2 cannot be verified. The CDR3 extends over 15 amino acids. Germline loops: CDR1 MNHEY, CDR2 SVGEGT. This CDR3 reads CASSYRQGTTDTQYF.

The V and J genes are TRBV18 and TRBJ2-3. CDR3 size: 13 residues. Germline loops: CDR1 KGHSH, CDR2 LQKENI. The CDR3 spells CASSPPITDTQYF.

This clonotype ranks as medium-sized in terms of frequency. V and J are TRBV30 and TRBJ1-1. The CDR3 covers 18 residues. Germline values: CDR1 GTSNPN, CDR2 SVGIG (reference sequence). CDR3 sequence: CAWSVREGSVFGDTEAFF.

This clonotype is deemed medium-sized by its frequency. The chain uses TRBV6-5 and TRBJ2-7. The germline CDR1 and CDR2 sequences are MNHEY and SVGAGI. The CDR3 totals 13 residues. CDR3 in amino acids: CASRLRDSYEQYF.

The V gene is TRBV6-5, the J gene TRBJ2-7; TCRdb's assignment of TRBD1 cannot be checked, as there is no DNA. The CDR3 has 16 amino acids. The germline gives CDR1 MNHEY, CDR2 SVGAGI. This chain's CDR3 is CASRGNRDRMPYEQYF.

V gene TRBV10-3 combines with J gene TRBJ2-2; TCRdb gives TRBD1 as the D gene, but with no DNA this cannot be confirmed. Looked up from germline, CDR1 is ENHRY and CDR2 is SYGVKD. CDR3 length equals 14 residues. CDR3 sequence: CAILDRAVTGELFF.

The rearrangement joins TRBV6-5 to TRBJ2-5; TCRdb outputs TRBD1, but without DNA this stays unchecked. Germline CDR1 is MNHEY and CDR2 is SVGAGI. CDR3 length: 15 amino acids. CDR3 sequence reads: CASSLQGTEGETQYF.

The genes are TRBV6-5 and TRBJ2-3; the D gene TCRdb calls, TRBD2, cannot be checked with no DNA. CDR3 size: 15 residues. In germline, CDR1 is MNHEY, CDR2 SVGAGI. Here the CDR3 reads CASSSRGGTSDTQYF.

This clonotype is medium-sized by frequency. The V call is TRBV19, the J call TRBJ2-2; TCRdb selects TRBD1, and the lack of DNA leaves this call unchecked. Germline CDR1 and CDR2: LNHDA and SQIVND (reference sequence). The CDR3 runs 14 residues. The CDR3 region is CASNKGQSTGELFF.

The chain employs TRBV7-9 and TRBJ2-7. Looked up from germline, CDR1 is SEHNR and CDR2 is FQNEAQ (reference sequence). The CDR3 totals 11 residues. CDR3 in amino acids: CASSTSYEQYF.

This clonotype registers medium-sized by frequency. The chain's CDR3 is CASSQIQGRTDTQYF. The chain carries TRBV7-6 and TRBJ2-3; TCRdb indicates TRBD1, and absent DNA this call remains unverified. CDR1 is SGHVS and CDR2 is FNYEAQ in the germline V gene. The CDR3 has 15 residues.

The chain is built from TRBV18 and TRBJ2-2; lacking DNA, the TRBD1 call made by TCRdb goes unchecked. Per the germline V gene, CDR1 is KGHSH and CDR2 is LQKENI. The CDR3 runs 17 residues. The CDR3 sequence is CASSPQNKPGSTGELFF.

This clonotype is labeled medium-sized based on frequency. This rearrangement joins TRBV11-1 to TRBJ2-6; the D gene TCRdb calls, TRBD1, cannot be checked with no DNA. Per the germline V gene, CDR1 is SGHAT and CDR2 is FQDESV (reference sequence). This CDR3 has 16 amino acids. The CDR3 protein is CASSPQGVPGANVLTF.

The chain couples TRBV27 to TRBJ1-4; the D call of TRBD1 rests on TCRdb alone, since no DNA is present to check it. This CDR3 region has 15 residues. Germline V gives CDR1 MNHEY, CDR2 SMNVEV (reference sequence). CDR3 in amino acids: CASSLSGRSPEKLFF.

The chain employs TRBV6-1 and TRBJ1-1; TCRdb proposes TRBD1, but this gene call is untestable without DNA. CDR1 is MNHNS, CDR2 SASEGT, per germline. This CDR3 spans 15 amino acids. This CDR3 is CASSVSQGASTEAFF.

The chain has TRBV6-5 and TRBJ1-4. Germline lookup yields CDR1 MNHEY and CDR2 SVGAGI. There are 16 residues in the CDR3. CDR3 in amino acids: CASSEEEGRYNEKLFF.

V and J are TRBV6-5 and TRBJ2-1; TCRdb lists TRBD2, though no DNA is available to test this call. The CDR3 loop spans 16 amino acids. CDR1 and CDR2 (germline): MNHEY, SVGAGI. The CDR3 loop reads CASRGLAGGTYNEQFF.

Its frequency marks this clonotype as large. The chain recombines TRBV19 with TRBJ2-1. This CDR3 spans 13 amino acids. Germline assignment: CDR1 LNHDA and CDR2 SQIVND (reference sequence). CDR3 in amino acids: CASSIGSPNEQFF.

V usage is TRBV18 and J usage is TRBJ1-5; TCRdb's D gene call, TRBD1, goes unchecked for lack of DNA. The germline gives CDR1 KGHSH, CDR2 LQKENI. The CDR3 spans 16 residues. This chain's CDR3 is CASSRGTPDSNQPQHF.

By frequency, this clonotype is medium-sized (0.01 to 0.1%). The gene calls are TRBV12-3 or TRBV12-4 and TRBJ2-2; the TCRdb D gene call, TRBD2, has no DNA to confirm it. The CDR3 contains 15 residues. The CDR3 here is CASSLLAGGTGELFF.

This clonotype is classed as medium-sized by frequency. The rearrangement links TRBV27 to TRBJ2-2; TCRdb proposes TRBD1, but this gene call is untestable without DNA. Germline assignment: CDR1 MNHEY and CDR2 SMNVEV (reference sequence). The CDR3 has 16 amino acids. CDR3 loop: CASSFGIGENTGELFF.

The V gene is TRBV27, the J gene TRBJ2-1; the D call of TRBD2 rests on TCRdb alone, since no DNA is present to check it. This CDR3 is 16 amino acids long. The germline gives CDR1 MNHEY, CDR2 SMNVEV (reference sequence). CDR3 protein: CASSLTWGISYNEQFF.

This clonotype is labeled medium-sized based on frequency. The rearrangement links TRBV6-5 to TRBJ2-5. This CDR3 has 14 residues. Germline V gives CDR1 MNHEY, CDR2 SVGAGI. This CDR3 is CASSYSGYQETQYF.

This chain uses TRBV6-5 with TRBJ1-5; the TCRdb call, TRBD1, lacks DNA for checking. CDR3 size: 15 residues. The V gene's germline CDR1 is MNHEY and CDR2 SVGAGI. The CDR3 region is CASSYRGNSNQPQHF.